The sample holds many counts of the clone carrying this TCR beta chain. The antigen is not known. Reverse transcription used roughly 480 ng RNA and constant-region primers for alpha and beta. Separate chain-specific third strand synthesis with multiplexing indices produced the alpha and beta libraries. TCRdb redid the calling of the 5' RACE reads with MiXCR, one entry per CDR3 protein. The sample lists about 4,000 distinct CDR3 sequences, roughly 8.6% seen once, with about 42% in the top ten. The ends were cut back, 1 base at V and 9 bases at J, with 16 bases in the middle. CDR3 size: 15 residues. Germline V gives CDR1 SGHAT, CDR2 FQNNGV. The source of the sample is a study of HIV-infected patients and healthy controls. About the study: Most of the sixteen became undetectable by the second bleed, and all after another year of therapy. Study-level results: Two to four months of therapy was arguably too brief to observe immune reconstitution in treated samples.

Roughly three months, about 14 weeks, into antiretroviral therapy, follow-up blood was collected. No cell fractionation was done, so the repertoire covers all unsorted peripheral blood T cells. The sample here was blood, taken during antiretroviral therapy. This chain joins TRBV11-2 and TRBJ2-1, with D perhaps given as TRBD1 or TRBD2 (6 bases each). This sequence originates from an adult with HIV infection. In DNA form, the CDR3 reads TGTGCCAGCAGCTTAGTGCCGGGGGCTCTAAGTGAGCAGTTCTTC. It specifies CASSLVPGALSEQFF.